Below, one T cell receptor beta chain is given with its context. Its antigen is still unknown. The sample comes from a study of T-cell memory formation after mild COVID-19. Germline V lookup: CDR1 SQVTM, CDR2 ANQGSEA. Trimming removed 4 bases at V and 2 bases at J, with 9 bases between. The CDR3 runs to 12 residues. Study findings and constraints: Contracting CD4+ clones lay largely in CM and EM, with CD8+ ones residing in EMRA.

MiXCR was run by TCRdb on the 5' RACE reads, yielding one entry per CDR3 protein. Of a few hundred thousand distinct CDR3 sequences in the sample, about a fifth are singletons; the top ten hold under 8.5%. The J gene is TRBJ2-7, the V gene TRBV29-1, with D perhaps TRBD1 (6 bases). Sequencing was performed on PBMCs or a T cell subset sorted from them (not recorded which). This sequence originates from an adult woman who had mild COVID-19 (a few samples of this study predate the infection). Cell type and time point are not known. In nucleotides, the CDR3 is TGCAGCGTTGGGACAGACCCCTACGAGCAGTACTTC. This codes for CSVGTDPYEQYF.